This T cell receptor (beta chain) appears in the sequencing data of a study of blood T cell dynamics during melanoma immunotherapy. Every bulk PBMC sample received the same 350 ng of DNA. Clones were sequenced by immunoSEQ multiplex PCR, and TCRdb holds only the in-frame ones, with some missing. The data show roughly 30,000 clones, roughly 83% seen once. The trim removed 7 bases at V and 6 bases at J, leaving 11 bases unmatched. This CDR3 is 14 amino acids long. CDR1 and CDR2 (germline): MNHNS, SASEGT. This clone has more than one count but fewer than ten. Stated time point: week 3, after first cycle of checkpoint inhibitor. Patients had no prior systemic cancer treatment, immunosuppressants or other active cancers.

The material sequenced was blood, taken from a patient treated with checkpoint blockade. The genes are TRBV6-1 and TRBJ1-1; 7 bases are shared with TRBD1. The source is a human donor with melanoma. The CDR3 reads CASIIDRVVPEAFF. CDR3 in DNA: TGTGCCAGCATAATAGACAGGGTTGTCCCTGAAGCTTTCTTT.